The clone carrying this T cell receptor (beta chain) was counted at least ten times. Antigen: not known. RNA fractions of 10%, 30% or 50% and about 18,000 to 1,000,000 sorted cells were the source of naive CD8 libraries. The sorting of naive CD8 T cells used the CD8+CD4-CCR7+CD45RA+ phenotype. This entry belongs to a study of molecular identifiers for immune sequencing clone quantification. Study observations and caveats: For highly expanded clones, sizes could be underestimated when identical TCR molecules share a barcode.

The use of previously described methods and listed TCR primers produced the bulk TCR libraries. One entry per CDR3 protein, called by TCRdb with MiXCR from the PCR reads. The sample includes about half a million distinct CDR3 sequences, around 23% of them seen just once. This clonotype was sampled from a human donor in good health. Some libraries in this study had Jurkat cell RNA spiked in. Material: naive CD8+ T cells from blood, with Jurkat cell RNA spiked in. Subset noted: FACS-sorted CD8+CD4-CCR7+CD45RA+ naive T cells.

CDR3 sequence (DNA): TGTGCCAGCAGTTTTCCCCAGCGGGCCGTCAATCAGCCCCAGCATTTT. Translated, it gives CASSFPQRAVNQPQHF. The chain is built from TRBV27 and TRBJ1-5; D remains ambiguous. V was trimmed by 3 bases and J by 3 bases, leaving 15 bases between them. Germline V lookup: CDR1 MNHEY, CDR2 SMNVEV (reference sequence). CDR3 length: 16 residues.